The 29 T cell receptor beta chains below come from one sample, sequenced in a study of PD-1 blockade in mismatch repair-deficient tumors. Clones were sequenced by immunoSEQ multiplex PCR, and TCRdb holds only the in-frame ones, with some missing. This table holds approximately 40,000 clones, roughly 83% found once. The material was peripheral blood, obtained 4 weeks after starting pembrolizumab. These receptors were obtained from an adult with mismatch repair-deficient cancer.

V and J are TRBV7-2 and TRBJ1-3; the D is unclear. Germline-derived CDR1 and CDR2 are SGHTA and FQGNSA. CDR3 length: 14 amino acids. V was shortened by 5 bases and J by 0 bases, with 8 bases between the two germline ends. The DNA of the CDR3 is TGTGCCAGCAGCCCAGGCGTCTCTGGAAACACCATATATTTT. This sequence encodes CASSPGVSGNTIYF.

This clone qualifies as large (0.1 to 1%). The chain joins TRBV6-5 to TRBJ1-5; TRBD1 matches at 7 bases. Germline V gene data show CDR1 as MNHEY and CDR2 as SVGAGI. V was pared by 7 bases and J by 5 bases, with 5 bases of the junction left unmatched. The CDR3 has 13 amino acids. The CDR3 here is CASTKGAHQPQHF. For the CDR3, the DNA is TGTGCCAGCACCAAGGGGGCCCATCAGCCCCAGCATTTT.

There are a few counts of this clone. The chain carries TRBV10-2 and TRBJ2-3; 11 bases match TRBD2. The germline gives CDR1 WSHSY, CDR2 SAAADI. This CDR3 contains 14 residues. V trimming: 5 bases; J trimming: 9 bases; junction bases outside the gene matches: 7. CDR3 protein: CASSLSGRAGTQYF. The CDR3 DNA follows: TGCGCCAGCAGTCTTAGCGGGAGGGCCGGAACGCAGTATTTT.

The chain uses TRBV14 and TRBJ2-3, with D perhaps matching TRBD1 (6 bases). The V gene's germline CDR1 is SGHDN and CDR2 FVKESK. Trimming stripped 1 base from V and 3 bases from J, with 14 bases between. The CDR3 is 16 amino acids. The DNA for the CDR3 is TGTGCCAGCAGCCAAGTCTTGGGGGCTAGGACAGATACGCAGTATTTT. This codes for CASSQVLGARTDTQYF.

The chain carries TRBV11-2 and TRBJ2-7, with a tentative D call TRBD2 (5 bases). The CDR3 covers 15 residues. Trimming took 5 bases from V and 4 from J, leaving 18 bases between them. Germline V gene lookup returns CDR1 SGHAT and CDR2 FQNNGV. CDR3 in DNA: TGTGCCAGCAGCCACCCGGGTCGCCGGGGATACGAGCAGTACTTC. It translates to CASSHPGRRGYEQYF.

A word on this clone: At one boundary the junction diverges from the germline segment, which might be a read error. The CDR3 loop is CASSIGGLAVEAQYF. The DNA of the CDR3 is TGTGCCAGTAGTATAGGAGGACTAGCGGTAGAGGCCCAGTACTTC. The chain combines TRBV19 with TRBJ2-5, with 10 bases that match TRBD2. The V gene's germline CDR1 is LNHDA and CDR2 SQIVND (reference sequence). The CDR3 is made up of 15 amino acids.

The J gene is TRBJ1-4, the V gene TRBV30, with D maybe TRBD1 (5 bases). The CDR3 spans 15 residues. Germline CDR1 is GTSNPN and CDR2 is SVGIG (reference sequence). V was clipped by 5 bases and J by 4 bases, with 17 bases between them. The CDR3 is CAWGDGSHLNEKLFF. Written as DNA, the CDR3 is TGTGCCTGGGGGGACGGATCGCACCTTAATGAAAAACTGTTTTTT.

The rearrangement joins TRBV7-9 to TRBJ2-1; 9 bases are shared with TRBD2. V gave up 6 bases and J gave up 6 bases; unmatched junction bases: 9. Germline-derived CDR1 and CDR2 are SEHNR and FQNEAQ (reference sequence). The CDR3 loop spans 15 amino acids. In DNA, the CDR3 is TGTGCCAGCAGTCCTCAGGGACTAGCATTCAATGAGCAGTTCTTC. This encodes CASSPQGLAFNEQFF. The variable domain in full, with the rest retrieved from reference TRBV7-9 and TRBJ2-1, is DTGVSQNPRHKITKRGQNVTFRCDPISEHNRLYWYRQTLGQGPEFLTYFQNEAQLEKSRLLSDRFSAERPKGSFSTLEIQRTEQGDSAMYLCASSPQGLAFNEQFFGPGTRLTVL.

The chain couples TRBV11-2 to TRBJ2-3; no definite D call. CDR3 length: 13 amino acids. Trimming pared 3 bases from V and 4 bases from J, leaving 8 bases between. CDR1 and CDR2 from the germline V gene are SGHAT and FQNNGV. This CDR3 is CASSLGGADTQYF. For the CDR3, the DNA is TGTGCCAGCAGCTTGGGTGGAGCAGATACGCAGTATTTT.

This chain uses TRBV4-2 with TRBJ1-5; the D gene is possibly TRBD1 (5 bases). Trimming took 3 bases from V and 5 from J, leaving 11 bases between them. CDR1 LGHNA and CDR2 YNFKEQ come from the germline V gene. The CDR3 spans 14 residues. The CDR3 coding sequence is TGTGCCAGCAGCCAGAATGTAGGGGATCAGCCCCAGCATTTT. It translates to CASSQNVGDQPQHF.

CDR3 bases: TGTGCTAGTGGTTCAAACCCTCCGTACTTC. Translation: CASGSNPPYF. This chain links TRBV12-5 with TRBJ2-4; D not certain. Trimming shortened V by 4 bases and J by 15 bases, and 10 bases separated the two germline ends. There are 10 residues in the CDR3. Germline assignment: CDR1 LGHNT and CDR2 FRNRAP.

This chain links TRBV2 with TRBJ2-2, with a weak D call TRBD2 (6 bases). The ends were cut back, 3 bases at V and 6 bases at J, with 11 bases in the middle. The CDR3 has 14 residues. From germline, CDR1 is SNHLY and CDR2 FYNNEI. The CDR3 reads CASSDGGPPGELFF. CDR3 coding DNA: TGTGCCAGCAGTGACGGGGGTCCCCCCGGGGAGCTGTTTTTT.

CDR3 nucleotide sequence: TGTGCCAGCAGTGAAGTGGGATTGGGAAAGACCCAGTACTTC. Protein product: CASSEVGLGKTQYF. The chain is built from TRBV2 and TRBJ2-5, with D uncertain. This CDR3 contains 14 residues. Trimming removed 1 base at V and 6 bases at J, with 12 bases between. Per germline, CDR1 SNHLY and CDR2 FYNNEI.

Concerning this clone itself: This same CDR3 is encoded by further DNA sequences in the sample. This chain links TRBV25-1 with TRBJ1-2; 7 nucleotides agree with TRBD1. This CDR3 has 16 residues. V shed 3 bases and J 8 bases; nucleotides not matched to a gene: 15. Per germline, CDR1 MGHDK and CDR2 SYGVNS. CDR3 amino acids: CASSDNPGQLTEGYTF. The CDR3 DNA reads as TGTGCCAGCAGTGATAACCCGGGACAGTTAACAGAGGGCTACACCTTC.

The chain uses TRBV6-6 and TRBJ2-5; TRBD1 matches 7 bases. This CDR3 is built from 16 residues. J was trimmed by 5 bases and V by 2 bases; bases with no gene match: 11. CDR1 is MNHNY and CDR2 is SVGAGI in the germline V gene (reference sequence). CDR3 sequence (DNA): TGTGCCAGCAGTTACATGACAGGGTCTAGTTCGGAGACCCAGTACTTC. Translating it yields CASSYMTGSSSETQYF.

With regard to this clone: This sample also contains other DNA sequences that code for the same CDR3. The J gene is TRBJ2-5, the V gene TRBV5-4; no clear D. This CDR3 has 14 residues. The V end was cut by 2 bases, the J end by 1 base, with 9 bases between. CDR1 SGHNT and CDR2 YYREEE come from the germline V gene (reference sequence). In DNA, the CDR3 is TGTGCCAGCAGCTTAGGCGGAACCCAAGAGACCCAGTACTTC. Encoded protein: CASSLGGTQETQYF.

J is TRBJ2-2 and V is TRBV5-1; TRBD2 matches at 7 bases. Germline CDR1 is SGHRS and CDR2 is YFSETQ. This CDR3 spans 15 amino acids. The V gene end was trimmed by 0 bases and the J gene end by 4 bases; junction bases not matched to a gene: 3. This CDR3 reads CASSLAGRGTGELFF. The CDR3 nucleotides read TGCGCCAGCAGCTTGGCTGGGAGGGGCACCGGGGAGCTGTTTTTT.

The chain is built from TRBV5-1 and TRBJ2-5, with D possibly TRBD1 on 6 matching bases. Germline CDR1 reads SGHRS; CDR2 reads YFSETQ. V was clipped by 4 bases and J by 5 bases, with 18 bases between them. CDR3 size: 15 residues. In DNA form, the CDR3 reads TGCGCCAGCAGCAATTCAGGGGATGGGGCGGAGACCCAGTACTTC. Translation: CASSNSGDGAETQYF. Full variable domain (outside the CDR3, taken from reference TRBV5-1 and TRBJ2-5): KAGVTQTPRYLIKTRGQQVTLSCSPISGHRSVSWYQQTPGQGLQFLFEYFSETQRNKGNFPGRFSGRQFSNSRSEMNVSTLELGDSALYLCASSNSGDGAETQYFGPGTRLLVL.

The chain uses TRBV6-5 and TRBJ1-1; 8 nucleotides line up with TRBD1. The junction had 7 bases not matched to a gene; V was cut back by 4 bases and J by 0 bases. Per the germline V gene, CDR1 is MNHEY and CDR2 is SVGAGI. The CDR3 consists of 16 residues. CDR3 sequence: CASSFWQGALNTEAFF. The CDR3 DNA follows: TGTGCCAGCAGTTTTTGGCAGGGGGCCTTGAACACTGAAGCTTTCTTT.

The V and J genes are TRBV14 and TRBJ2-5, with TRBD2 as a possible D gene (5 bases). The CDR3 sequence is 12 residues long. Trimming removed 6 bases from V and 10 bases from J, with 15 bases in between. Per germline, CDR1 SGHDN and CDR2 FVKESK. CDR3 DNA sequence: TGTGCCAGCAGTCGATACATGGGAGACCAGTACTTC. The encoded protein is CASSRYMGDQYF.

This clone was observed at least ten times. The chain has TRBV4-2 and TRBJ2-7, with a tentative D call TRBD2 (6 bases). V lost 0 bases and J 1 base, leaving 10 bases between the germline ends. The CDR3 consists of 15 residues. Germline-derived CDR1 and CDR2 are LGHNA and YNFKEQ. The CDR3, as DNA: TGTGCCAGCAGCCAAGACGACGGGACTTCCTACGAGCAGTACTTC. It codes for CASSQDDGTSYEQYF.

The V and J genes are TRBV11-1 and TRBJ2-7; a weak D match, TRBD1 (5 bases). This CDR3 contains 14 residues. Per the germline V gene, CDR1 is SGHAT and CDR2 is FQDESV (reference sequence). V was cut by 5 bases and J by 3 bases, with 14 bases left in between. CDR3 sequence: CASSIGREYYEQYF. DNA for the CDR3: TGTGCCAGCAGCATAGGCAGGGAATACTACGAGCAGTACTTC.

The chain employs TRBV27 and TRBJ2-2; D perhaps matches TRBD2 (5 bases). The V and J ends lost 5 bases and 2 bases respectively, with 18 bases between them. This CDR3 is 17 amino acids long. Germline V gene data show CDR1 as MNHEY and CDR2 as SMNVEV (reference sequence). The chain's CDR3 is CASSPRVDSQNTGELFF. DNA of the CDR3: TGTGCCAGCAGTCCGAGGGTGGACTCTCAAAACACCGGGGAGCTGTTTTTT.

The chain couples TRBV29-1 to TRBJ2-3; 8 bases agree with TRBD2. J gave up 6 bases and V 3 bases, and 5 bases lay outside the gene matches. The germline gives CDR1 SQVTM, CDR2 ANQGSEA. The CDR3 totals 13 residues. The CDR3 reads CSVEEREWDTQYF. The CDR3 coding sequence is TGCAGCGTTGAGGAGCGGGAGTGGGATACGCAGTATTTT.

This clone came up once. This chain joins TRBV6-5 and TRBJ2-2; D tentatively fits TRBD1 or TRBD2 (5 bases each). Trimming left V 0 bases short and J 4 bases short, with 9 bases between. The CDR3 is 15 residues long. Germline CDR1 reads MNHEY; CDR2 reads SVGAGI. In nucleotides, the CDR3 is TGTGCCAGCAGTTACTCCGGGACCTTCACCGGGGAGCTGTTTTTT. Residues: CASSYSGTFTGELFF.

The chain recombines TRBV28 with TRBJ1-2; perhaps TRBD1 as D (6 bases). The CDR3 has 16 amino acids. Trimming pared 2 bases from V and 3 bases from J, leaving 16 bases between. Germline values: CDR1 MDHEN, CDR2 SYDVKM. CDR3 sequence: CASSLLVVGADYGYTF. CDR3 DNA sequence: TGTGCCAGCAGTTTACTTGTGGTGGGGGCGGACTATGGCTACACCTTC.

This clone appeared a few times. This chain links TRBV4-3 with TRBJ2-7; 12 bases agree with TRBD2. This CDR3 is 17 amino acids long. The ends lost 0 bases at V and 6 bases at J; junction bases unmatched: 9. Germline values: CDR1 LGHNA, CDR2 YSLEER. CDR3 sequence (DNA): TGCGCCAGCAGCCAAGATCTAGAACTAGCGGGAGGAGGCGAGCAGTACTTC. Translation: CASSQDLELAGGGEQYF.

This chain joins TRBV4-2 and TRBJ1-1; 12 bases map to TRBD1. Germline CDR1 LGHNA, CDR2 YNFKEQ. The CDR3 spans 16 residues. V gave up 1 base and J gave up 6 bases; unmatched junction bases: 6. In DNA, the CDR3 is TGTGCCAGCAGCCAAGGGCCGGGACAGGGGGCTGCTGAAGCTTTCTTT. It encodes CASSQGPGQGAAEAFF.

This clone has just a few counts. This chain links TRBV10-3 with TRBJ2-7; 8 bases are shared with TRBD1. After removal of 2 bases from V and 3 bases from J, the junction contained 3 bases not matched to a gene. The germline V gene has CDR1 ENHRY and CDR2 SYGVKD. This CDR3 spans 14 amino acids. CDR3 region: CAISERGQGYEQYF. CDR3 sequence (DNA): TGTGCCATCAGTGAGCGAGGACAGGGCTACGAGCAGTACTTC.